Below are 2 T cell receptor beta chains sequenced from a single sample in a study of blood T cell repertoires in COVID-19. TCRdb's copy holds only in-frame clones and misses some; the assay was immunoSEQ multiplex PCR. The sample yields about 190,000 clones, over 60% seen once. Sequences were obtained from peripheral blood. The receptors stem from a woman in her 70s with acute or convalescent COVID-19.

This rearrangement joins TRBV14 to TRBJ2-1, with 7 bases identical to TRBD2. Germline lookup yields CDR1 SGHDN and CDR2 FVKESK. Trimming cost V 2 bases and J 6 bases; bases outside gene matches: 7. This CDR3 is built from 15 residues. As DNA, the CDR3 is TGTGCCAGCAGCCAATTCAGCGGGATTAGCAATGAGCAGTTCTTC. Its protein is CASSQFSGISNEQFF. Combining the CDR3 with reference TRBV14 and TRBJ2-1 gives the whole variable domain EAGVTQFPSHSVIEKGQTVTLRCDPISGHDNLYWYRRVMGKEIKFLLHFVKESKQDESGMPNNRFLAERTGGTYSTLKVQPAELEDSGVYFCASSQFSGISNEQFFGPGTRLTVL.

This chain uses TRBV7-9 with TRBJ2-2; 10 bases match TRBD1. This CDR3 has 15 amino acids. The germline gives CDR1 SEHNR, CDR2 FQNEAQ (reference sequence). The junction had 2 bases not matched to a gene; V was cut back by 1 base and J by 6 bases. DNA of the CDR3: TGTGCCAGCAGCTTAGTGACAGGGGGCCCCGGGGAGCTGTTTTTT. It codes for CASSLVTGGPGELFF.